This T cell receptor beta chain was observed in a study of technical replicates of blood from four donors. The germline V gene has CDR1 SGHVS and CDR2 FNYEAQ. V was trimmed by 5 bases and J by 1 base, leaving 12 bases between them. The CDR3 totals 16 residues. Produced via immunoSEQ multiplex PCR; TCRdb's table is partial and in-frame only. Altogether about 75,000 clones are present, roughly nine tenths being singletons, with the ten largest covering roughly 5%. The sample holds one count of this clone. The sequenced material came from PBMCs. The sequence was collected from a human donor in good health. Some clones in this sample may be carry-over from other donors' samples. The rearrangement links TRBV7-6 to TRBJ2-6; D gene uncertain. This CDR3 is CASSPQATSGANVLTF. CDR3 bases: TGTGCCAGCAGCCCCCAAGCGACGTCTGGGGCCAACGTCCTGACTTTC.